This TCR beta chain was found in a study of T-cell memory formation after mild COVID-19. Looking at the study overall: Clustering of TCRs was largely donor specific.

Study observations and caveats: Clones contracting day 15 to 85 were balanced CD4/CD8; later expanders leaned CD4+.

Turning to this clonotype: The antigen remains unidentified.

The germline V gene encodes CDR1 SGDLS and CDR2 YYNGEE. The V end lost 3 bases, the J end lost 5 bases, and 20 bases lay between the germline ends. This CDR3 has 16 amino acids. Using its own MiXCR run on the 5' RACE reads, TCRdb lists one record per CDR3 protein. In the table there are under 550,000 distinct CDR3 sequences, approximately 18% of which are singletons. The sequenced sample consisted of PBMCs or a T cell subset sorted from them (not recorded which). The sequence came from an adult woman who had mild COVID-19 (a few samples of this study predate the infection). Cell type and time point are not known. The rearrangement joins TRBV9 to TRBJ2-5; TRBD1 is a possible D gene (6 bases). The CDR3 region is CASSAEAWGRGETQYF. For the CDR3, the DNA is TGTGCCAGCAGCGCCGAGGCGTGGGGGCGTGGGGAGACCCAGTACTTC.